This paragraph covers one T cell receptor beta chain sequence. Its antigen is not known. This entry belongs to a study of T cell responses to AZD1222 COVID-19 vaccine. V was clipped by 8 bases and J by 2 bases, with 13 bases between them. CDR3 length: 14 residues. Germline V gene sequence: CDR1 LNHDA, CDR2 SQIVND (reference sequence). Study outcomes and limitations: White British donors predominated, females outnumbered males, and clonal diversity was possibly underestimated. With two AZD1222 doses given, Spike-specific TCR breadth and depth both rose.

TCRdb's copy holds only in-frame clones and misses some; the assay was immunoSEQ multiplex PCR. The sample has 93,000 or so clones; 90% are singletons. The sequences come from peripheral blood, collected on day 0 of AZD1222 vaccination. This clonotype was obtained from an adult in good health. The chain couples TRBV19 to TRBJ1-5; no clear D. In DNA form, the CDR3 reads TGTGCCAGTTCATGGAGTGCGGGCAATCAGCCCCAGCATTTT. This sequence encodes CASSWSAGNQPQHF.